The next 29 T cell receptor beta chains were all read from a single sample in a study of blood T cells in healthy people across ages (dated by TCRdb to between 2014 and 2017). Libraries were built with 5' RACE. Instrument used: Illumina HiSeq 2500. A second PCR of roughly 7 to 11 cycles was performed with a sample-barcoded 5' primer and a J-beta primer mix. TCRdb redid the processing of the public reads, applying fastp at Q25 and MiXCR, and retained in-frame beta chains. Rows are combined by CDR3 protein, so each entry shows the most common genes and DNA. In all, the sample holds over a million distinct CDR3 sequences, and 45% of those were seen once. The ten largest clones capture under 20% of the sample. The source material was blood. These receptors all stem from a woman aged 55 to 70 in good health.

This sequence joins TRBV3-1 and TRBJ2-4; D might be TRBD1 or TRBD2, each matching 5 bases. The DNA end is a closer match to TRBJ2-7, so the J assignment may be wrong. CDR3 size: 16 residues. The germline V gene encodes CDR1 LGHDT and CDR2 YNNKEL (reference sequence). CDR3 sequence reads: CASSQGTPGRTYEQYF. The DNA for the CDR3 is TGTGCCAGCAGCCAAGGGACACCGGGACGGACCTACGAGCAGTACTTC.

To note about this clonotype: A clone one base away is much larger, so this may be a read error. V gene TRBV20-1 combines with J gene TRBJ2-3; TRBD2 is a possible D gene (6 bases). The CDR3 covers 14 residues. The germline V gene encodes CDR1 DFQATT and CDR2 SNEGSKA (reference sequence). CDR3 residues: CNARDPGATDTQYF. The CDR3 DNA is TGCAATGCTAGAGACCCGGGAGCCACAGATACGCAGTATTTT.

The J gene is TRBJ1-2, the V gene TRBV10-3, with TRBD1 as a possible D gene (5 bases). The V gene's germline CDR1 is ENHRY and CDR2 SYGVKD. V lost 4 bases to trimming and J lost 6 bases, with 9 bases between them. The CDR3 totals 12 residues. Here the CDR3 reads CAISAGPDGYTF. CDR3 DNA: TGTGCCATCAGTGCGGGGCCCGATGGCTACACCTTC.

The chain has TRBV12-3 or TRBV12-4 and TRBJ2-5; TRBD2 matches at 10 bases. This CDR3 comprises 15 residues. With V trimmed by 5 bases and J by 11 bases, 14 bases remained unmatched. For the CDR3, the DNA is TGTGCCAGCAGTCTTATAGCGGGAGGTTCGGATGAGCAGTACTTC. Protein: CASSLIAGGSDEQYF.

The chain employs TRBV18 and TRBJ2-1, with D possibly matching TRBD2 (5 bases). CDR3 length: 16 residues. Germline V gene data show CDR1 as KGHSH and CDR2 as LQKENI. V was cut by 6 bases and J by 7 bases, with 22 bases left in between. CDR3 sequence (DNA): TGTGCCAGCTCCCTCCTCCCTAGCCACCCAAGGAATGAGCAGTTCTTC. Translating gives CASSLLPSHPRNEQFF.

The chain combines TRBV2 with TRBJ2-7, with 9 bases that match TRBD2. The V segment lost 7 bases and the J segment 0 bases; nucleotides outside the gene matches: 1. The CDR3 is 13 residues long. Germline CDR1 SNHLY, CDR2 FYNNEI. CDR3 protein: CASMRGGSYEQYF. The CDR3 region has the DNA TGTGCCAGCATGCGGGGGGGCTCCTACGAGCAGTACTTC.

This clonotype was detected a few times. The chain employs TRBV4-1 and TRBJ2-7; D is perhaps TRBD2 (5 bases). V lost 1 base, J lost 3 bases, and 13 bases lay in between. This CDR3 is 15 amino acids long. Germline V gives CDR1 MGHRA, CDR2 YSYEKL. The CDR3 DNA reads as TGCGCCAGCAGCCAAGTAGCGACGAGAGGCTACGAGCAGTACTTC. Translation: CASSQVATRGYEQYF.

The CDR3 sequence: CASSYGALHFNQPQHF. CDR3 in DNA: TGTGCCAGCAGTTACGGGGCGCTTCATTTCAATCAGCCCCAGCATTTT. The chain has TRBV6-6 and TRBJ1-5, with D perhaps TRBD1 (5 bases). V shed 2 bases and J shed 3 bases, with 14 bases lying between them. The CDR3 is 16 residues long. CDR1 and CDR2 from the germline V gene are MNHNY and SVGAGI (reference sequence).

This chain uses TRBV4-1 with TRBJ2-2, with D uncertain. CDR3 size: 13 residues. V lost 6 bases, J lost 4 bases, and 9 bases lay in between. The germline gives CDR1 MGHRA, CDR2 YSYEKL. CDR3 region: CASRELGTGELFF. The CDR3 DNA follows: TGCGCCAGCAGGGAGTTAGGCACCGGGGAGCTGTTTTTT.

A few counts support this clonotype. The CDR3 spells CASSPAGLAFNEQFF. The CDR3 DNA follows: TGTGCCAGCTCACCAGCGGGACTAGCGTTCAATGAGCAGTTCTTC. The rearrangement links TRBV18 to TRBJ2-1; the match to TRBD2 covers 10 bases. CDR1 is KGHSH, CDR2 LQKENI, per germline. The CDR3 consists of 15 residues. The V and J ends lost 2 bases and 6 bases, in that order; junction bases with no gene match: 4.

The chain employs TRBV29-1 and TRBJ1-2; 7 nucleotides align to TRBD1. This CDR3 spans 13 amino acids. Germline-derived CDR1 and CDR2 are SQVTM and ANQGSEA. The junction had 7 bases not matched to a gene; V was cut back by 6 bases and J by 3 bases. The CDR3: CSVPDRADYGYTF. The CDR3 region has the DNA TGCAGCGTGCCTGACAGGGCTGACTATGGCTACACCTTC.

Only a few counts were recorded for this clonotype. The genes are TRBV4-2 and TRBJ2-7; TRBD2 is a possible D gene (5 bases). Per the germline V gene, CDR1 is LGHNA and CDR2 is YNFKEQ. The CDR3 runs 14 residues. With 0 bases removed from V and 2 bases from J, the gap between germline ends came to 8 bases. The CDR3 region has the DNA TGTGCCAGCAGCCAAGAACTAGGGCCCTACGAGCAGTACTTC. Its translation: CASSQELGPYEQYF.

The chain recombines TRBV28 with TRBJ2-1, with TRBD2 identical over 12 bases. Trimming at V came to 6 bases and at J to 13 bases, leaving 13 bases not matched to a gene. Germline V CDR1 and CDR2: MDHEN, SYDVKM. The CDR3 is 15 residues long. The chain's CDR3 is CASSLTSGRWKDQFF. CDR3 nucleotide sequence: TGTGCCAGCAGCCTAACTAGCGGGAGGTGGAAGGACCAGTTCTTC.

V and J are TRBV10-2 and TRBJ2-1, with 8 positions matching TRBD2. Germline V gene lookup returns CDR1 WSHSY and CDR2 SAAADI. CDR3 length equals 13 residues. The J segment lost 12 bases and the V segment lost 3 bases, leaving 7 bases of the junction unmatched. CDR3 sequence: CASSENSGTGQFF. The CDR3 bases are TGCGCCAGCAGTGAAAATAGCGGGACTGGGCAGTTCTTC.

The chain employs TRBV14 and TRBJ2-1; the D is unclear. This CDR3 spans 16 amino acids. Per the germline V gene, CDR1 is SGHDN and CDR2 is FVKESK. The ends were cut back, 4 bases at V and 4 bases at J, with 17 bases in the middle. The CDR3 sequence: CASSPKKFWGYNEQFF. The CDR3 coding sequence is TGTGCCAGCAGCCCCAAGAAATTCTGGGGTTACAATGAGCAGTTCTTC.

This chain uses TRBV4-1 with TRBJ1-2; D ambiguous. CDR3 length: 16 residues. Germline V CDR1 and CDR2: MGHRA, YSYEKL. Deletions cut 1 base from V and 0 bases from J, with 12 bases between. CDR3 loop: CASSQVPAAPNYGYTF. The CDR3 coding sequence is TGCGCCAGCAGCCAAGTTCCAGCAGCCCCTAACTATGGCTACACCTTC.

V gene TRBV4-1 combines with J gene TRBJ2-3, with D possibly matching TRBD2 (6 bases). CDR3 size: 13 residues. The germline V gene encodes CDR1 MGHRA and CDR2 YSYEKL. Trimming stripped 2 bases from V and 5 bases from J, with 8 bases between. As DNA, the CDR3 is TGCGCCAGCAGCCAAAGGAGGGGAGATACGCAGTATTTT. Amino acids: CASSQRRGDTQYF.

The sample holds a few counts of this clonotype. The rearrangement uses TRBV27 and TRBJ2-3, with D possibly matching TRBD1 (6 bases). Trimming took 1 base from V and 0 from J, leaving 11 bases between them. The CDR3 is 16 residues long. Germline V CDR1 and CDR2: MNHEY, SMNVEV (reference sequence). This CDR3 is CASSLLRGISTDTQYF. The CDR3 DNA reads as TGTGCCAGCAGTTTATTGAGGGGGATTAGCACAGATACGCAGTATTTT.

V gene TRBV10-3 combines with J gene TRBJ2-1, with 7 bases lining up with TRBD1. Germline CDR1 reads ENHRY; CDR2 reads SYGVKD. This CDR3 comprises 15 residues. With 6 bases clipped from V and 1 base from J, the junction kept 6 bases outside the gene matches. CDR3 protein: CAISYRDSSYNEQFF. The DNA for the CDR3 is TGTGCCATCAGCTACCGGGACAGTTCCTACAATGAGCAGTTCTTC.

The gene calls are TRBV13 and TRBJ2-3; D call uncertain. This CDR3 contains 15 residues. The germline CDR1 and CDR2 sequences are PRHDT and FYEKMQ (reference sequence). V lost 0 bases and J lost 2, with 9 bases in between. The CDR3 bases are TGTGCCAGCAGCTTAGGTCCCCAAAACACAGATACGCAGTATTTT. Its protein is CASSLGPQNTDTQYF.

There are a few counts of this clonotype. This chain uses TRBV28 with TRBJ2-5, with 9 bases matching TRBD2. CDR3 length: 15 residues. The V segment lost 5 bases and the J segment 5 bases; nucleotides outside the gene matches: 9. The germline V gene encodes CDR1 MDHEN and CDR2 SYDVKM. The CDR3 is CASSKISGRGETQYF. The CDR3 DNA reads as TGTGCCAGCAGTAAAATTAGCGGGAGAGGGGAGACCCAGTACTTC.

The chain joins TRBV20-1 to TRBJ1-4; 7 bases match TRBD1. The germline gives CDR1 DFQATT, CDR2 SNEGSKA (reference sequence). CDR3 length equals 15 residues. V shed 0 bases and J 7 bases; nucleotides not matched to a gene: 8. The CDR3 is CSARDPRQGGEKLFF. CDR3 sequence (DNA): TGCAGTGCTAGAGATCCGCGACAGGGAGGTGAAAAACTGTTTTTT.

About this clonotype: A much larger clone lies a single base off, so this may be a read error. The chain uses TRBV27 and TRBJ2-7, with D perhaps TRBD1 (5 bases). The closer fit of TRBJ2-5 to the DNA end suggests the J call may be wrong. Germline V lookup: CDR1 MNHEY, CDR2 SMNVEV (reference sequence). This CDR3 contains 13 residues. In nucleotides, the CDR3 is TGTGCCAGCAGTGCAGGGCTGGGCGAGACCCAGTACTTC. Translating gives CASSAGLGETQYF.

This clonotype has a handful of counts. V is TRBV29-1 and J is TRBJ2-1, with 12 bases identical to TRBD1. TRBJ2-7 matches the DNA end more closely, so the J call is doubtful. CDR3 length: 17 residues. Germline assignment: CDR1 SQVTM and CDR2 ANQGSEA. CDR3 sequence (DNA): TGCAGCGTCCCGGGACAGGGGGCCGAACTATACTACAATGAGCAGTACTTC. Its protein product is CSVPGQGAELYYNEQYF.

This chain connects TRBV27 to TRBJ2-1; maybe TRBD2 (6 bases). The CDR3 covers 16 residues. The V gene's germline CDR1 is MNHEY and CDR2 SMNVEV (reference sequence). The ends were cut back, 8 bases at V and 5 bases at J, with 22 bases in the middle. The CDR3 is CASRTPGRSLDNEQFF. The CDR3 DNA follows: TGTGCCAGCCGAACGCCGGGGAGGAGCTTGGACAATGAGCAGTTCTTC.

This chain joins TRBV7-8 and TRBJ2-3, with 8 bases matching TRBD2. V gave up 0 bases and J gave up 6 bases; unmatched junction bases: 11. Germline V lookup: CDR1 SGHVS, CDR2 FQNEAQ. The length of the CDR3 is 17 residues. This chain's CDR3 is CASSLASGRGTMDTQYF. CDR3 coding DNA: TGTGCCAGCAGCTTAGCGTCCGGGAGGGGTACAATGGATACGCAGTATTTT.

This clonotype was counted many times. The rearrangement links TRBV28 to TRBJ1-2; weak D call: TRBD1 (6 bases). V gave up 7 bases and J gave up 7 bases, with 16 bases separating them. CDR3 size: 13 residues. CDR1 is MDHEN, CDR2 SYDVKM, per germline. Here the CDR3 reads CASTLGGGAGYTF. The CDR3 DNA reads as TGTGCCAGCACCCTGGGGGGGGGCGCTGGCTACACCTTC.

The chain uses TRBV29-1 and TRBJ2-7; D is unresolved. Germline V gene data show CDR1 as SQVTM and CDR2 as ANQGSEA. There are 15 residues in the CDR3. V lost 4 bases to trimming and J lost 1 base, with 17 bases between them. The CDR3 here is CSVASRTGVSYEQYF. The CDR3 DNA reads TGCAGCGTTGCTTCTCGTACGGGCGTTTCCTACGAGCAGTACTTC.

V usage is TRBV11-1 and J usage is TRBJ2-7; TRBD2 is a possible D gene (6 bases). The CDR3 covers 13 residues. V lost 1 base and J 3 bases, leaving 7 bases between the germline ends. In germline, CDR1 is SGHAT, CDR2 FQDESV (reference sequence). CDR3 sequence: CASSLGEVYEQYF. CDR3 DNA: TGTGCCAGCAGCTTAGGGGAGGTCTACGAGCAGTACTTC.